Below, 20 T cell receptor beta chains from the same sample are listed, as sequenced in a study of T cells in women clearing cervical HPV infection. This table comes from immunoSEQ multiplex PCR, and its TCRdb copy is limited to in-frame clones, with some not included. This sample carries approximately 30,000 clones, with approximately 3.7% going to the ten biggest clones. Sequenced: blood buffy coat. These receptor sequences come from a woman aged 18 to 75 with a cervical HPV16 infection that either progressed to CIN3+ or cleared (not recorded which).

For this clone: The CDR3 extends 3 residues past the end of the read, so its final part is completed from the germline J gene. V gene TRBV5-4 combines with J gene TRBJ1-1; tentative D call: TRBD1 (6 bases). Trimming took off 4 bases at V and 1 base at J, with 11 bases between the two ends. The germline gives CDR1 SGHNT, CDR2 YYREEE (reference sequence). The CDR3 is 14 residues long. The CDR3 protein is CASSLQDRNTEAFF. CDR3 DNA, as far as it was read: TGTGCCAGCAGCCTGCAGGACAGGAACACTGAA.

Regarding this clone: The CDR3 end is not reached by the read, which stops 3 residues before it; the germline J gene fills it in. V gene TRBV20-1 combines with J gene TRBJ1-5; tentative D call: TRBD1 (5 bases). Germline V gene sequence: CDR1 DFQATT, CDR2 SNEGSKA (reference sequence). Trimming took off 3 bases at V and 5 bases at J, with 11 bases between the two ends. The CDR3 sequence is 13 residues long. The chain's CDR3 is CSASSGNDQPQHF. The part of the CDR3 DNA that was read is TGCAGTGCTAGTTCAGGGAATGATCAGCCC.

Notes on this clone: The read comes to an end 3 residues before the CDR3 does, leaving the germline J gene to fill in the end. J is TRBJ1-1 and V is TRBV6-1; D might be TRBD1 (6 bases). Germline V CDR1 and CDR2: MNHNS, SASEGT. CDR3 length: 15 residues. V was trimmed by 3 bases and J by 6 bases, leaving 17 bases between them. The CDR3 loop reads CASSDWGGGFAEAFF. The part of the CDR3 DNA that was read is TGTGCCAGCAGTGATTGGGGGGGCGGGTTCGCTGAA.

Note on this clone: The read stops 3 residues short of the end of the CDR3; the missing end is completed from the germline J gene. This chain links TRBV6-4 with TRBJ2-3; D is unresolved. Per germline, CDR1 MRHNA and CDR2 SNTAGT. The CDR3 spans 14 residues. Trimming shortened V by 2 bases and J by 0 bases, and 6 bases separated the two germline ends. The sequenced part of the CDR3 DNA is TGTGCCAGCAGTGACAAGCCTAGCACAGATACG. Translation gives CASSDKPSTDT. The CDR3 in full is CASSDKPSTDTQYF.

In regard to this clone: The read terminates 3 residues before the CDR3 end, so the remaining end is supplied by the germline J gene. The chain links TRBV19 to TRBJ1-2, with TRBD1 identical over 10 bases. This CDR3 is 15 amino acids long. Germline assignment: CDR1 LNHDA and CDR2 SQIVND (reference sequence). CDR3 bases read: TGTGCCAGTAGTGTCACCGGGACAGGGGAATACGAC. Its translation is CASSVTGTGEYD. The CDR3 in full is CASSVTGTGEYDYTF.

Regarding this clone: The read terminates 3 residues ahead of where the CDR3 ends, so the germline J gene completes it. The rearrangement joins TRBV13 to TRBJ1-2; D is possibly TRBD1 (6 bases). The CDR3 is made up of 14 amino acids. From germline, CDR1 is PRHDT and CDR2 FYEKMQ (reference sequence). Trimming left V 2 bases short and J 7 bases short, with 14 bases between. The covered CDR3 bases are TGTGCCAGCAGCTTACGGGGGGCGCGTAGTGGC. As protein: CASSLRGARSG. The CDR3, in full, reads CASSLRGARSGYTF.

Turning to this clone: The sequence runs out 3 residues before the end of the CDR3; the remainder is reconstructed from the germline J gene. The chain employs TRBV2 and TRBJ2-2; D remains ambiguous. Trimming shortened V by 5 bases and J by 0 bases, and 13 bases separated the two germline ends. CDR3 size: 16 residues. CDR1 SNHLY and CDR2 FYNNEI come from the germline V gene. The part of the CDR3 DNA that was read is TGTGCCAGCAGTCGCCGTTCGGTCGCGAACACCGGGGAG. This translates into CASSRRSVANTGE. The entire CDR3 protein reads CASSRRSVANTGELFF.

A word on this clone: The read is 3 residues too short to cover the CDR3 end, so that end is filled in from the germline J gene. V is TRBV7-9 and J is TRBJ2-7; 7 nucleotides match TRBD2. The V gene's germline CDR1 is SEHNR and CDR2 FQNEAQ (reference sequence). CDR3 size: 11 residues. With 8 bases clipped from V and 2 bases from J, the junction kept 0 bases outside the gene matches. The CDR3 loop is CASRGAYEQYF. The sequenced CDR3 bases are TGTGCCAGCCGGGGGGCCTACGAG.

Notes on this clone: The CDR3 is cut off 3 residues early in the read; its end comes from the germline J gene. This rearrangement joins TRBV2 to TRBJ1-2; 11 nucleotides line up with TRBD1. Germline assignment: CDR1 SNHLY and CDR2 FYNNEI. The V segment lost 6 bases and the J segment 4 bases; nucleotides outside the gene matches: 4. The CDR3 covers 14 residues. CDR3 protein: CASRGQGAIYGYTF. CDR3 DNA (partial): TGTGCCAGCAGAGGACAGGGGGCGATCTATGGC.

A remark on this clone: A junction end diverges from the germline sequence, so it may reflect a read error. The read gets to within 3 residues of the CDR3 end, and the germline J gene fills in the rest. The chain uses TRBV12-3 or TRBV12-4 and TRBJ2-3; 7 bases are shared with TRBD1. The CDR3 is 12 residues long. CDR3 residues: CASSFRTGTQYF. CDR3 DNA, as far as it was read: TGTGCCAGCAGCTTTAGGACAGGTACG.

About this clone itself: The read terminates 3 residues before the CDR3 end, so the remaining end is supplied by the germline J gene. The J gene is TRBJ1-2, the V gene TRBV7-2; weak D call: TRBD1 (5 bases). The CDR3 sequence is 14 residues long. Germline values: CDR1 SGHTA, CDR2 FQGNSA. V was clipped by 1 base and J by 6 bases, with 12 bases between them. The CDR3 is CASSLGAGIDGYTF. The sequenced part of the CDR3 DNA is TGTGCCAGCAGCTTAGGAGCAGGGATCGATGGC.

About this clone: With the read ending 3 residues before the CDR3 end, the germline J gene is used to fill in that end. The gene calls are TRBV7-9 and TRBJ1-3, with D uncertain. CDR3 size: 15 residues. V lost 1 base and J lost 4, with 11 bases in between. The germline V gene has CDR1 SEHNR and CDR2 FQNEAQ (reference sequence). The DNA read from the CDR3 is TGTGCCAGCAGCTTAGAGGGCGCAGCCGGAAACACC. Protein sequence: CASSLEGAAGNT. In full, the CDR3 reads CASSLEGAAGNTIYF.

Remarks on this clone: The observed sequence ends 3 residues before the CDR3 terminus, with the missing tail filled in from the germline J gene. The rearrangement uses TRBV20-1 and TRBJ2-2; D possibly corresponds to TRBD1 (6 bases). CDR1 DFQATT and CDR2 SNEGSKA come from the germline V gene (reference sequence). The CDR3 is 14 amino acids. CDR3 bases read: TGCAGTGCCCGGGACATAAAGTTAGGTGAAAAG. Amino acids: CSARDIKLGEK. The whole CDR3 sequence reads CSARDIKLGEKLFF.

This clone is medium-sized by frequency. The sequence runs out 3 residues before the end of the CDR3; the remainder is reconstructed from the germline J gene. The gene calls are TRBV19 and TRBJ2-3; TRBD2 matches at 9 bases. The CDR3 is 15 residues long. The J segment lost 3 bases and the V segment lost 3 bases, leaving 4 bases of the junction unmatched. Germline V CDR1 and CDR2: LNHDA, SQIVND (reference sequence). Partial CDR3 DNA: TGTGCCAGTAGTATGACTAGCGGCCTTACAGATACG. Translation: CASSMTSGLTDT. The complete CDR3 reads CASSMTSGLTDTQYF.

Comments on this clone: The read ends 3 residues before the CDR3 terminus; that terminus is restored from the germline J gene. V and J are TRBV7-9 and TRBJ1-2; D ambiguous. This CDR3 has 15 amino acids. Germline lookup yields CDR1 SEHNR and CDR2 FQNEAQ (reference sequence). Partial CDR3 DNA: TGTGCCAGCAGCCGTACCCTTCTACCCCAAGATACC. This codes for CASSRTLLPQDT. In full, the CDR3 reads CASSRTLLPQDTYTF.

Of note for this clone: Read coverage stops 3 residues before the CDR3 terminus; the germline J gene supplies the remainder. The chain joins TRBV5-1 to TRBJ2-2; TRBD2 matches 11 bases. Germline values: CDR1 SGHRS, CDR2 YFSETQ. V trimming: 2 bases; J trimming: 1 base; junction bases outside the gene matches: 1. This CDR3 is built from 16 residues. The part of the CDR3 DNA that was read is TGCGCCAGCAGCTTCGGACTAGCGGGGAACACCGGGGAG. Residues: CASSFGLAGNTGE. The complete CDR3 reads CASSFGLAGNTGELFF. Filled out from reference TRBV5-1 and TRBJ2-2, the complete variable domain reads KAGVTQTPRYLIKTRGQQVTLSCSPISGHRSVSWYQQTPGQGLQFLFEYFSETQRNKGNFPGRFSGRQFSNSRSEMNVSTLELGDSALYLCASSFGLAGNTGELFFGEGSRLTVL.

A remark on this clone: The observed sequence ends 3 residues before the CDR3 terminus, with the missing tail filled in from the germline J gene. The genes are TRBV19 and TRBJ2-3, with a possible D match to TRBD1 (6 bases). Germline values: CDR1 LNHDA, CDR2 SQIVND (reference sequence). This CDR3 comprises 19 residues. The CDR3 sequence is CASSKHRARSFGIEETQYF. CDR3 DNA (partial): TGTGCCAGTAGTAAACACAGGGCAAGGAGTTTCGGGATTGAAGAGACG.

Note on this clone: The read halts 3 residues ahead of the CDR3 end, with the missing end drawn from the germline J gene. The V and J genes are TRBV5-1 and TRBJ2-1, with TRBD2 identical over 11 bases. The CDR3 runs to 15 residues. The trim removed 0 bases at V and 7 bases at J, leaving 3 bases unmatched. From germline, CDR1 is SGHRS and CDR2 YFSETQ. CDR3 bases read: TGCGCCAGCAGCTTGGGTAGCGGGGGGGCTAATGAG. Its translation: CASSLGSGGANE. The entire CDR3 is CASSLGSGGANEQFF.

Concerning this clone itself: Coverage ceases 3 residues before the CDR3 finishes, and the germline J gene fills in the end. This chain joins TRBV20-1 and TRBJ1-5; a weak D match, TRBD1 (6 bases). Germline CDR1 DFQATT, CDR2 SNEGSKA (reference sequence). Deletions cut 3 bases from V and 5 bases from J, with 14 bases between. The CDR3 has 14 residues. CDR3 in amino acids: CSASLTGNDQPQHF. The DNA read from the CDR3 is TGCAGTGCTAGTCTTACAGGGAATGATCAGCCC.

As for this clone: The CDR3 end falls 3 residues outside the read, so it is completed with the germline J gene. The chain recombines TRBV30 with TRBJ1-1; D gene uncertain. Trimming removed 3 bases at V and 6 bases at J, with 17 bases between. This CDR3 has 14 amino acids. Germline CDR1 GTSNPN, CDR2 SVGIG (reference sequence). The CDR3 loop reads CAWSVVTERAEAFF. The CDR3 bases that were read are TGTGCCTGGAGCGTTGTCACGGAGAGGGCTGAA.